This TCR beta chain was sequenced for a study of CD8 T cells in ankylosing spondylitis. Broader study findings: Previous work reported some of these motif variants in the synovial fluid and blood of reactive arthritis. Ankylosing spondylitis blood appeared to be characterized by a TCR beta motif of roughly eight highly homologous variants. Those disease-linked clones were CD8+; they were also relatively rare in peripheral blood. Clones linked to disease were reported to show significant enrichment in matched ankylosing spondylitis synovial fluid.

There are a few counts of this clonotype. The antigen is undetermined. V lost 4 bases, J lost 0 bases, and 11 bases stayed unmatched. This CDR3 is 18 amino acids long. Germline V gene sequence: CDR1 MNHEY, CDR2 SVGEGT. Each TCR beta library was made by quantitative 5'-RACE that incorporated molecular barcodes. TCRdb reprocessed the 5' RACE reads via MiXCR and lists one record per CDR3 protein. The sample shows about 800,000 distinct CDR3 sequences, 12% of them seen only once. The sequence was collected from a male donor with ankylosing spondylitis. The sample was blood, either unsorted or a sorted T cell fraction (not recorded which). This chain connects TRBV6-2 or TRBV6-3 to TRBJ1-5; 8 bases line up with TRBD1. CDR3 sequence reads: CASSSRVLTGDSNQPQHF. The CDR3, as DNA: TGTGCCAGCAGTTCCCGAGTACTGACAGGGGATAGCAATCAGCCCCAGCATTTT.